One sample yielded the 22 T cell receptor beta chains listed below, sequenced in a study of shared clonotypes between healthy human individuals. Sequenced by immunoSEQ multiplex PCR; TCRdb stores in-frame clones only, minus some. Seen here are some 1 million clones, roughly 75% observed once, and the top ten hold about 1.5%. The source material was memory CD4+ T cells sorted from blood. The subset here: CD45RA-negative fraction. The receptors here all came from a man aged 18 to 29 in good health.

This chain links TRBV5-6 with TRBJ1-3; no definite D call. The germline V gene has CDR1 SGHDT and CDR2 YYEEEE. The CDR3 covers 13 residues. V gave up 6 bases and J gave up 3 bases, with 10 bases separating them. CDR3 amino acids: CASKALGGNTIYF. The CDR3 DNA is TGTGCCAGCAAGGCTTTAGGTGGAAACACCATATATTTT.

CDR3 protein: CASSPPGGTYNEQFF. The CDR3 region has the DNA TGTGCCAGCTCACCACCGGGAGGCACCTACAATGAGCAGTTCTTC. The chain couples TRBV18 to TRBJ2-1, with a tentative D call TRBD2 (6 bases). CDR3 size: 15 residues. CDR1 and CDR2 (germline): KGHSH, LQKENI. V gave up 0 bases and J gave up 2 bases, with 8 bases separating them.

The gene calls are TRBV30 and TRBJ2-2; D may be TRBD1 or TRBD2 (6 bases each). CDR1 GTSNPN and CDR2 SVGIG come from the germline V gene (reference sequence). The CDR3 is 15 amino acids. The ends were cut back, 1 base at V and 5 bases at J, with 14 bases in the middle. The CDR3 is CAWSGRLGGTGELFF. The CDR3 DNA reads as TGTGCCTGGAGTGGCAGACTAGGGGGGACCGGGGAGCTGTTTTTT.

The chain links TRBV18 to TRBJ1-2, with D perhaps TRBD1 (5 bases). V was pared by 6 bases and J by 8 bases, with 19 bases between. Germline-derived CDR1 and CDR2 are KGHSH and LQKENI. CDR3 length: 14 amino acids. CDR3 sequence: CASSPGAGPDGYTF. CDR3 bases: TGTGCCAGCTCCCCCGGGGCTGGGCCGGACGGCTACACCTTC. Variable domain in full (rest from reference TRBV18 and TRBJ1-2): NAGVMQNPRHLVRRRGQEARLRCSPMKGHSHVYWYRQLPEEGLKFMVYLQKENIIDESGMPKERFSAEFPKEGPSILRIQQVVRGDSAAYFCASSPGAGPDGYTFGSGTRLTVV.

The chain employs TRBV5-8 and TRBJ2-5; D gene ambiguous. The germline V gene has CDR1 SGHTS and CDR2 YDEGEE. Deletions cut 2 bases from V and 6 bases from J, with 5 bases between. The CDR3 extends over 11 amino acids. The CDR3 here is CASSFRKTQYF. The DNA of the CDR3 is TGTGCCAGCAGCTTTCGGAAGACCCAGTACTTC.

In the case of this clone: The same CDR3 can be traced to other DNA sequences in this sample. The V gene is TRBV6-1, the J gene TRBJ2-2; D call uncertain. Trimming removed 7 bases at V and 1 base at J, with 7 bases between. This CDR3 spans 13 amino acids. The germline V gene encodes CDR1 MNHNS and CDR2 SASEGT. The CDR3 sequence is CASIYGNTGELFF. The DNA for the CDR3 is TGTGCCAGCATATACGGGAACACCGGGGAGCTGTTTTTT.

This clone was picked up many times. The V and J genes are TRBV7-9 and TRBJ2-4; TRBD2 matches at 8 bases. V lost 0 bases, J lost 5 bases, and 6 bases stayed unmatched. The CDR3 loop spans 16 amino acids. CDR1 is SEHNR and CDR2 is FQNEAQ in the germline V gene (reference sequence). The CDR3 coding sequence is TGTGCCAGCAGCTTAGCGGGGGGACTAGAGCAAAACATTCAGTACTTC. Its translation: CASSLAGGLEQNIQYF.

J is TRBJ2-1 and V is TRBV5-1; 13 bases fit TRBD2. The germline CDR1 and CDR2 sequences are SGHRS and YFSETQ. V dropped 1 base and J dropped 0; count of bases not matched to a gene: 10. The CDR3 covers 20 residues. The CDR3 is CASSLIWTSGGPSSYNEQFF. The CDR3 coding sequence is TGCGCCAGCAGCTTGATTTGGACTAGCGGGGGCCCCAGCTCCTACAATGAGCAGTTCTTC.

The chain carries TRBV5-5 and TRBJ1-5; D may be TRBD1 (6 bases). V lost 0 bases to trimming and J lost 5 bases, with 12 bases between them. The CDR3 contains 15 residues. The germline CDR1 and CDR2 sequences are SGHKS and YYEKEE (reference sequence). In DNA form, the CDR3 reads TGTGCCAGCAGCTTGGTGGGGGGCTACGATCAGCCCCAGCATTTT. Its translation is CASSLVGGYDQPQHF.

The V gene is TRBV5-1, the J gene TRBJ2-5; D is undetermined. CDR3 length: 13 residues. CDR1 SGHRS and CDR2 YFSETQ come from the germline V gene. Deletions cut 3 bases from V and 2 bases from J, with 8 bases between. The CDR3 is CASSSVSQETQYF. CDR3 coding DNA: TGCGCCAGCAGCTCGGTCTCGCAAGAGACCCAGTACTTC.

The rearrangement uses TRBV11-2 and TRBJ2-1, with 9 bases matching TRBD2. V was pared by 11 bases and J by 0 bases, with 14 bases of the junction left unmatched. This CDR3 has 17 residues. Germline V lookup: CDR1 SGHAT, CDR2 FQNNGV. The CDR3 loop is CASSGREGLSSYNEQFF. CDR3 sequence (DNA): TGTGCCTCCTCGGGGCGGGAGGGCCTCAGCTCCTACAATGAGCAGTTCTTC.

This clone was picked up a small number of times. CDR3 residues: CATQVGTEAFF. CDR3 DNA: TGTGCCACGCAAGTCGGGACTGAAGCTTTCTTT. The J gene is TRBJ1-1, the V gene TRBV10-3; D is unclear. Germline V CDR1 and CDR2: ENHRY, SYGVKD. The length of the CDR3 is 11 residues. V lost 10 bases and J 5 bases, leaving 11 bases between the germline ends.

Here the CDR3 reads CAWSTAGGSQPQHF. Written as DNA, the CDR3 is TGTGCCTGGAGCACTGCTGGGGGGTCCCAGCCCCAGCATTTT. The chain uses TRBV30 and TRBJ1-5, with a tentative D call TRBD1 (5 bases). The CDR3 has 14 amino acids. Per germline, CDR1 GTSNPN and CDR2 SVGIG (reference sequence). V lost 3 bases to trimming and J lost 7 bases, with 16 bases between them.

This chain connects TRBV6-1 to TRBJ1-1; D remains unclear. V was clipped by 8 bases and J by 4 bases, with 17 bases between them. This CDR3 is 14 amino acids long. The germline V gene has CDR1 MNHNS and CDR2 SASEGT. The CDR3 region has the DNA TGTGCCAGCGGCCAAAACAGCTTCCCCACTGAAGCTTTCTTT. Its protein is CASGQNSFPTEAFF.

In nucleotides, the CDR3 is TGTGCCAGCAGTGGCAGTATCTCGAACACTGAAGCTTTCTTT. It is translated as CASSGSISNTEAFF. V is TRBV6-1 and J is TRBJ1-1; no reliable D call. The CDR3 sequence is 14 residues long. Per germline, CDR1 MNHNS and CDR2 SASEGT. Between the trimmed V and J ends, which lost 4 bases and 1 base, there was a span of 10 bases.

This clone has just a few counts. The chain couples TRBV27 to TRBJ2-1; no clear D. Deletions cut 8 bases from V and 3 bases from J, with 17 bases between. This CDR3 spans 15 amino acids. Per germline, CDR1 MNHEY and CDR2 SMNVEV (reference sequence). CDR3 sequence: CASQTSLTDYNEQFF. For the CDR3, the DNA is TGTGCCAGCCAAACCTCCCTAACCGACTACAATGAGCAGTTCTTC.

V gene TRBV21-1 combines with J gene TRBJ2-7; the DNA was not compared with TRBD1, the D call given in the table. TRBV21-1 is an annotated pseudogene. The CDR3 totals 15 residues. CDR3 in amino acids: CASSTHHSSPNEQYF. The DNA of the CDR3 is TGTGCCAGCAGCACCCACCACAGCTCCCCCAACGAGCAGTACTTC.

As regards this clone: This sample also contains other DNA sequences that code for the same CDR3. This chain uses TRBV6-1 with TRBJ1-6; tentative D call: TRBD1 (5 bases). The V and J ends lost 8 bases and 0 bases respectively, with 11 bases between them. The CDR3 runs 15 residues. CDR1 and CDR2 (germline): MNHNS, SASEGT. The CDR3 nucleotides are TGTGCCAGCGGGGCAGCTAGCTCCTATAATTCACCCCTCCACTTT. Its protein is CASGAASSYNSPLHF.

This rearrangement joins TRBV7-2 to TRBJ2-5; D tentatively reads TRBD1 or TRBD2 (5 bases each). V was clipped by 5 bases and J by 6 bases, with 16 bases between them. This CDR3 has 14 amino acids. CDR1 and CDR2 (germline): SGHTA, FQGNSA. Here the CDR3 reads CASSRGASPQTQYF. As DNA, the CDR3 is TGTGCCAGCAGCCGAGGGGCCTCCCCCCAGACCCAGTACTTC.

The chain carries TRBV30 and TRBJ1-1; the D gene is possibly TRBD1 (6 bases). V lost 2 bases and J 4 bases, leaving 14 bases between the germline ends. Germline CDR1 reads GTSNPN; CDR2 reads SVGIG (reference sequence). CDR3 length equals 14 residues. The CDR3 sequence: CAWSRGRGGTEAFF. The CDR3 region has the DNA TGTGCCTGGAGTAGGGGCAGGGGAGGCACTGAAGCTTTCTTT. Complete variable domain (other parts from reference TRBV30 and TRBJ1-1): SQTIHQWPATLVQPVGSPLSLECTVEGTSNPNLYWYRQAAGRGLQLLFYSVGIGQISSEVPQNLSASRPQDRQFILSSKKLLLSDSGFYLCAWSRGRGGTEAFFGQGTRLTVV.

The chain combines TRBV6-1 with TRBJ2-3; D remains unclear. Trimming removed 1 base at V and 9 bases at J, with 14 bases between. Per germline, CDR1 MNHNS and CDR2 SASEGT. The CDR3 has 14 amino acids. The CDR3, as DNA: TGTGCCAGCAGTGAAGGTGGGTGGGGTGGCACGCAGTATTTT. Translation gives CASSEGGWGGTQYF.

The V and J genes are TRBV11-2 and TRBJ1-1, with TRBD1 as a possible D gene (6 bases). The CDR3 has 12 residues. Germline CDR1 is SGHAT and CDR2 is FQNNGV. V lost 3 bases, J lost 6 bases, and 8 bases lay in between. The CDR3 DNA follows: TGTGCCAGCAGCTTGGACAGCTCTGAAGCTTTCTTT. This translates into CASSLDSSEAFF.